The clone carrying this T cell receptor (beta chain) has a count of ten or more. The antigen remains undetermined. RNA transcripts yielded amplified TCR beta CDR3 regions. After a first-round RT-PCR with HTBI primers, a second-round multiplex PCR was run. Via MiXCR, TCRdb re-called the multiplex PCR reads, giving one row per CDR3 protein. In the table there are 300,000 to 500,000 distinct CDR3 sequences, 15% of which are singletons. This sample was included in a study of Graves' ophthalmopathy and Graves' hyperthyroidism. Study results and limitations: This model predicted ophthalmopathy progression (sensitivity 70% to 71%, specificity 72% to 85%). Thyroid clonotypes that were expanded above 0.001 frequency mostly also appeared in blood.

In germline, CDR1 is SGHDT, CDR2 YYEEEE. The CDR3 totals 13 residues. Trimming cost V 4 bases and J 5 bases, with 12 bases left between them. The evidence that diagnosis relied on was clinical symptoms, serum thyroxine, TRAb, thyroid ultrasound and orbital computed tomography. This TCR was sampled from a woman under 30 with stable Graves' hyperthyroidism. The J gene is TRBJ2-5, the V gene TRBV5-6; D is perhaps TRBD1 (5 bases). Sequenced input: peripheral blood. Here the CDR3 reads CASSQTESETQYF. As DNA, the CDR3 is TGTGCCAGCAGCCAGACAGAGTCGGAGACCCAGTACTTC.